A selection of T cell receptor beta chains follows, all from one sample in a study of T cells in Graves' hyperthyroidism and ophthalmopathy. TCRdb ran MiXCR on the multiplex PCR reads and lists one entry per CDR3 protein. This sample has about 210,000 distinct CDR3 sequences, with roughly 17% found just once. The sample taken for sequencing was blood. These receptors all stem from a man over 45 with Graves' hyperthyroidism. Both conserved end residues are part of each CDR3. Each record gives: J gene, V gene, clone size, D gene, CDR3 DNA, CDR3 protein. A D gene is named only where the DNA matches it firmly. A clone size is listed for some rows: how often the clone was seen (once, few, many), or a class if it is expanded.

j_gene: TRBJ2-1
v_gene: TRBV5-1
abundance: many
d_gene: -
CDR3nt: TGCGCCAGCAGCTTGGGGCAGACAAGCTCCTACAATGAGCAGTTCTTC
CDR3aa: CASSLGQTSSYNEQFF

j_gene: TRBJ2-2
v_gene: TRBV7-6
abundance: -
d_gene: -
CDR3nt: TGTGCCAGCAGCCCCTCCGCTGGCAGGCTGCTCGGGGAGCTGTTTTTT
CDR3aa: CASSPSAGRLLGELFF

j_gene: TRBJ2-5
v_gene: TRBV7-8
abundance: -
d_gene: TRBD2
CDR3nt: TGTGCCAGCAGCTTATACCTAGCGGGAGCGGGTGAGACCCAGTACTTC
CDR3aa: CASSLYLAGAGETQYF

j_gene: TRBJ1-2
v_gene: TRBV13
abundance: few
d_gene: -
CDR3nt: TGTGCCAGCAGCCCACGCGGAACAGGGATTGATAATGGCTACACCTTC
CDR3aa: CASSPRGTGIDNGYTF

j_gene: TRBJ2-7
v_gene: TRBV7-3
abundance: many
d_gene: TRBD1
CDR3nt: TGTGCCAGCAGCTTAACGGGACAGGGGGCCCACGAGCAGTACTTC
CDR3aa: CASSLTGQGAHEQYF

j_gene: TRBJ1-6
v_gene: TRBV27
abundance: -
d_gene: TRBD1
CDR3nt: TGTGCCAGCAGCGTCTGGACAGGGGTTAATTCACCCCTCCACTTT
CDR3aa: CASSVWTGVNSPLHF

j_gene: TRBJ2-1
v_gene: TRBV7-3
abundance: many
d_gene: -
CDR3nt: TGTGCCAGCAGTCCCACCTATGGTAGTGAGCAGTTCTTC
CDR3aa: CASSPTYGSEQFF

j_gene: TRBJ2-7
v_gene: TRBV5-1
abundance: many
d_gene: -
CDR3nt: TGCGCCAGCAGCTTGGCTCCCTCCGCGCCCGGCGACTACGAGCAGTACTTC
CDR3aa: CASSLAPSAPGDYEQYF

j_gene: TRBJ2-1
v_gene: TRBV20-1
abundance: -
d_gene: -
CDR3nt: TGCAGTGCTGTGGACACGAGCTCCTACAATGAGCAGTTCTTC
CDR3aa: CSAVDTSSYNEQFF

j_gene: TRBJ1-4
v_gene: TRBV7-9
abundance: few
d_gene: -
CDR3nt: TGTGCCAGCAGCGGACCGAATAATGAAAAACTGTTTTTT
CDR3aa: CASSGPNNEKLFF

j_gene: TRBJ2-7
v_gene: TRBV27
abundance: many
d_gene: TRBD1
CDR3nt: TGTGCCAGCAGCCCCGCGGGACAGGGGATTTCGCAGTACTTC
CDR3aa: CASSPAGQGISQYF

j_gene: TRBJ2-1
v_gene: TRBV12-3/TRBV12-4
abundance: once
d_gene: TRBD2
CDR3nt: TGTGCCTGCAGTTCGATCCGACTAGCGGGAATTAGTTACAATGAGCAGTTCTTC
CDR3aa: CACSSIRLAGISYNEQFF

j_gene: TRBJ2-3
v_gene: TRBV7-9
abundance: many
d_gene: -
CDR3nt: TGTGCCAGCAGCTCGCTGGGGACAAAAGGAGTAGATACGCAGTATTTT
CDR3aa: CASSSLGTKGVDTQYF

j_gene: TRBJ2-7
v_gene: TRBV11-2
abundance: many
d_gene: -
CDR3nt: TGTGCCAGCAGCCCCCGGACCCGTTACGAGCAGTACTTC
CDR3aa: CASSPRTRYEQYF

j_gene: TRBJ1-1
v_gene: TRBV5-1
abundance: few
d_gene: -
CDR3nt: TGCGCCAGCAGCTTGGTGCCGGAGAACACTGAAGCTTTCTTT
CDR3aa: CASSLVPENTEAFF

j_gene: TRBJ2-5
v_gene: TRBV19
abundance: -
d_gene: TRBD1
CDR3nt: TGTGCCAGTAGGAGGACAGGGGAAGAGACCCAGTACTTC
CDR3aa: CASRRTGEETQYF

j_gene: TRBJ2-3
v_gene: TRBV11-2
abundance: many
d_gene: -
CDR3nt: TGTGCCAGCAGCCCCCGAGGAGGCGCAGATACGCAGTATTTT
CDR3aa: CASSPRGGADTQYF

j_gene: TRBJ2-7
v_gene: TRBV6-1
abundance: many
d_gene: -
CDR3nt: TGTGCCAGCAGTTTAGGGACTGGTTCCTACGAGCAGTACTTC
CDR3aa: CASSLGTGSYEQYF